The rows below give T cell receptor beta chains drawn from one sample of a study of Graves' ophthalmopathy and Graves' hyperthyroidism. TCRdb redid the calling of the multiplex PCR reads with MiXCR, one entry per CDR3 protein. The sample lists about 400,000 distinct CDR3 sequences, approximately 15% occurring once. Sequenced material: peripheral blood. The origin of the receptors is a woman under 30 with stable Graves' hyperthyroidism. CDR3s include the opening cysteine and the closing phenylalanine or tryptophan. The D gene is left open where the match is weak. Clone size is not always given. Where it is, it says once, few, many or a class for expanded clones.

many,.,TRBJ1-2,TRBV12-3/TRBV12-4,TGTGCCAGCAGTTTAGGGGCAGCGACCTTC,CASSLGAATF
many,TRBD1,TRBJ1-1,TRBV15,TGTGCCACCAGCAGAGGGGACAGGCCAGGGGACACTGAAGCTTTCTTT,CATSRGDRPGDTEAFF
many,TRBD1,TRBJ1-3,TRBV10-3,TGTGCCATCAGCCGGGACAGGGGGCTTCTCTCTGGAAACACCATATATTTT,CAISRDRGLLSGNTIYF
many,TRBD1,TRBJ2-2,TRBV5-1,TGCGCCAGCAGCTTGGCCGGGACAGGGTGGAACGGGGAGCTGTTTTTT,CASSLAGTGWNGELFF
few,.,TRBJ1-1,TRBV5-5,TGTGCCAGCAGCAGCACCCCGGGGAACACTGAAGCTTTCTTT,CASSSTPGNTEAFF
many,TRBD1,TRBJ1-1,TRBV20-1,TGCAGTGCTAGAGAAGACAGGGTGAAGACCACTGAAGCTTTCTTT,CSAREDRVKTTEAFF
many,.,TRBJ1-2,TRBV2,TGTGCCAGCAGTGAAGGGAGGAGTGCCGATGGCTACACCTTC,CASSEGRSADGYTF
many,TRBD1,TRBJ1-5,TRBV6-2/TRBV6-3,TGTGCCAGCAGTTACGGACAGGTCCATAGCAATCAGCCCCAGCATTTT,CASSYGQVHSNQPQHF
many,.,TRBJ2-5,TRBV7-3,TGTGCCAGCAGCTACAGGGAAGGAGAGACCCAGTACTTC,CASSYREGETQYF
many,.,TRBJ1-5,TRBV28,TGTGCCAGCAGGCATGGACAGTCCAATCAGCCCCAGCATTTT,CASRHGQSNQPQHF
many,.,TRBJ1-1,TRBV5-1,TGCGCCAGCAGCTTGGACAGGGAGACTGAAGCTTTCTTT,CASSLDRETEAFF
.,TRBD2,TRBJ2-7,TRBV27,TGTGCCAGCTCCCCTAGGACGGAACCGGGACTAGCGGCCTACGAGCAGTACTTC,CASSPRTEPGLAAYEQYF
many,.,TRBJ1-6,TRBV19,TGTGCCAGTAGTATATTCCCACAGGATAATTCACCCCTCCACTTT,CASSIFPQDNSPLHF
many,.,TRBJ2-7,TRBV12-5,TGTGCTAGTGGTTTGAAAGTACGAAGGCAGGCATCCTACGAGCAGTACTTC,CASGLKVRRQASYEQYF
.,.,TRBJ2-2,TRBV28,TGTGCCAGCATTAGGGCCGGAGTGAACACCGGGGATCTGTTTTTT,CASIRAGVNTGDLFF
once,.,TRBJ2-5,TRBV11-2,TGTGCCAGCAGCTTAGTATTCCACTTTGCGGCAGGACAAGAGACCCAGTACTTC,CASSLVFHFAAGQETQYF
.,.,TRBJ1-1,TRBV4-1,TGCGCCAGCAGCCCTTCAGGGTTCCTCACTGAAGCTTTCTTT,CASSPSGFLTEAFF
many,TRBD1,TRBJ1-2,TRBV5-8,TGTGCCAGCAGCAAACGGACAGGGGATGCTGGCTACACCTTC,CASSKRTGDAGYTF
many,.,TRBJ1-1,TRBV12-3/TRBV12-4,TGTGCCAGCAGTTTCGGGACGGGGAACACTGAAGCTTTCTTT,CASSFGTGNTEAFF
many,TRBD1,TRBJ1-2,TRBV20-1,TGCAGTGCTAGAGGTTGGACAGGGGATAACTATGGCTACACCTTC,CSARGWTGDNYGYTF
many,TRBD1,TRBJ2-2,TRBV6-1,TGTGCCAGCAGCCGGACAGGGTTTAACACCGGGGAGCTGTTTTTT,CASSRTGFNTGELFF
many,.,TRBJ1-1,TRBV19,TGTGCCAGTAGTACCCCGGGGTGGGTCAACACTGAAGCTTTCTTT,CASSTPGWVNTEAFF
many,.,TRBJ1-5,TRBV12-3/TRBV12-4,TGTGCCAGCAGTTTACAGGTCAATCAGCCCCAGCATTTT,CASSLQVNQPQHF
many,.,TRBJ1-2,TRBV6-5,TGTGCCAGCAGTTCCCCCGGGGTGGGGGGCTACACCTTC,CASSSPGVGGYTF
few,TRBD1,TRBJ2-7,TRBV24-1,TGTGCCACCAGTGATCCCCGGACAGGGGGCTACGAGCAGTACTTC,CATSDPRTGGYEQYF
few,TRBD2,TRBJ2-2,TRBV7-6,TGTGCCAGCAGCCTAACGACTAGCGCGAACACCGGGGAGCTGTTTTTT,CASSLTTSANTGELFF
many,.,TRBJ1-2,TRBV12-3/TRBV12-4,TGTGCCAGCAGTTCCGGGGCGCAACTAGGTGGCTACACCTTC,CASSSGAQLGGYTF
many,.,TRBJ1-2,TRBV27,TGTGCCAGCAGTGGTAAGGGGAAATTGAACTATGGCTACACCTTC,CASSGKGKLNYGYTF
many,TRBD1,TRBJ1-1,TRBV6-1,TGTGCCAGCAGATTTAGACAGGGGGGGAACACTGAAGCTTTCTTT,CASRFRQGGNTEAFF
many,TRBD1,TRBJ1-5,TRBV6-1,TGTGCCAGCAGTAAACAGGGGGCCGGGCAGCCCCAGCATTTT,CASSKQGAGQPQHF
many,.,TRBJ1-2,TRBV12-3/TRBV12-4,TGTGCCAGCAGTTCAGGGCTAATCTATGGCTACACCTTC,CASSSGLIYGYTF
many,TRBD1,TRBJ2-2,TRBV12-3/TRBV12-4,TGTGCCAGCAGTCGACAGGGGGCGGGCGGGGAGCTGTTTTTT,CASSRQGAGGELFF
few,.,TRBJ2-7,TRBV7-3,TGTGCCAGCATTGAGAACCCCCTAACTGGCGACGAGCAGTACTTC,CASIENPLTGDEQYF
many,TRBD1,TRBJ1-2,TRBV4-2,TGTGCCAGCAGCCAAACAGGGGAAGCGTATGGCTACACCTTC,CASSQTGEAYGYTF
many,.,TRBJ1-1,TRBV12-5,TGTGCTAGTGGTCCAGACGACAGGAGTGATGAAGCTTTCTTT,CASGPDDRSDEAFF
.,TRBD2,TRBJ2-5,TRBV2,TGTGCCAGCAGTGGAGAGCGGGGGGGCAGAGAGACCCAGCACTTC,CASSGERGGRETQHF
many,TRBD1,TRBJ2-7,TRBV13,TGTGCCAGCAGCCCTCTAGGAGACAGGGCGGAATACGAGCAGTACTTC,CASSPLGDRAEYEQYF
many,.,TRBJ1-2,TRBV15,TGTGCCACCAGCAGAGATAGCAGGGGAAACGGCTACACCTTC,CATSRDSRGNGYTF
many,.,TRBJ2-7,TRBV7-9,TGTGCCAGCAGCGGCAGGGAGTACGAGCAGTACTTC,CASSGREYEQYF
many,TRBD1,TRBJ2-7,TRBV29-1,TGCAGCGTTGAGGCAGGGGGCAGCGACGAGCAGTACTTC,CSVEAGGSDEQYF
.,.,TRBJ2-4,TRBV10-3,TGTGCCATCAGTGAGTCCCGAATGCATCTAGCCAAAAACATTCAGTACTTC,CAISESRMHLAKNIQYF